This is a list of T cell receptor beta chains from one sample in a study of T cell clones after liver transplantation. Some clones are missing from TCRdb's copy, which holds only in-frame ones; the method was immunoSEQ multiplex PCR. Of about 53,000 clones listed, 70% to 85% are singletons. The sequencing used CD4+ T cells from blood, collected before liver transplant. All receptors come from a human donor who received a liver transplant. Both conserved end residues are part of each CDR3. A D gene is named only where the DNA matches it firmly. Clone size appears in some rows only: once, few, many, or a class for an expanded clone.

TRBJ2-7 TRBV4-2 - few CASSQEGRSYEQYF TGTGCCAGCAGCCAAGAGGGACGTTCCTACGAGCAGTACTTC
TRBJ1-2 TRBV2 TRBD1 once CASTGTGRSRYTF TGTGCCAGCACCGGGACAGGCCGATCTCGCTACACCTTC
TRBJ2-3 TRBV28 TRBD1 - CATRQGADTQYF TGTGCCACCCGACAGGGGGCCGATACGCAGTATTTT
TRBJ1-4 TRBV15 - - CATSNPQGSNEKLFF TGTGCCACCAGCAACCCCCAGGGGAGTAATGAAAAACTGTTTTTT
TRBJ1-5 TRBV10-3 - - CAISDQDRHNQPQHF TGTGCCATCAGTGACCAGGACAGACACAATCAGCCCCAGCATTTT
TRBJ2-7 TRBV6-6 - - CATGLGAPTYEQYF TGTGCCACCGGCTTGGGGGCACCAACCTACGAGCAGTACTTC
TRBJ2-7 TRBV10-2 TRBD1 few CASSYGTGGFEQYF TGCGCCAGCAGTTATGGGACAGGGGGATTCGAGCAGTACTTC
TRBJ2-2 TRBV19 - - CASSIRAGELFF TGTGCCAGTAGTATCCGGGCCGGGGAGCTGTTTTTT
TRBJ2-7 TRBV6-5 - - CASRRDVRLGEQYF TGTGCCAGCAGGAGGGACGTACGCTTGGGCGAGCAGTACTTC
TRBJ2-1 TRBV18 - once CASSPRTGSYNEQFF TGTGCCAGCTCACCTAGGACGGGATCCTACAATGAGCAGTTCTTC
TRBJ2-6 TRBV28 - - CASSLVRSGANVLTF TGTGCCAGCAGTTTAGTCCGCTCTGGGGCCAACGTCCTGACTTTC
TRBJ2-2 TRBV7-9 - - CASSLATGELFF TGTGCCAGCAGCTTAGCCACCGGGGAGCTGTTTTTT
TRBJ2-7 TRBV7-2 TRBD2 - CASSWGTSGSYEQYF TGTGCCAGCAGCTGGGGGACTAGCGGGAGTTACGAGCAGTACTTC
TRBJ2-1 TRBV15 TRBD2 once CATSTPGGVNEQFF TGTGCCACCAGCACCCCGGGAGGTGTGAATGAGCAGTTCTTC
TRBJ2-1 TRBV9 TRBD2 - CASSVEPASGWDEQFF TGTGCCAGCAGCGTAGAGCCCGCTAGCGGGTGGGATGAGCAGTTCTTC
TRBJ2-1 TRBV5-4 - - CASMLGTANEQFF TGTGCCAGCATGCTTGGCACGGCAAATGAGCAGTTCTTC